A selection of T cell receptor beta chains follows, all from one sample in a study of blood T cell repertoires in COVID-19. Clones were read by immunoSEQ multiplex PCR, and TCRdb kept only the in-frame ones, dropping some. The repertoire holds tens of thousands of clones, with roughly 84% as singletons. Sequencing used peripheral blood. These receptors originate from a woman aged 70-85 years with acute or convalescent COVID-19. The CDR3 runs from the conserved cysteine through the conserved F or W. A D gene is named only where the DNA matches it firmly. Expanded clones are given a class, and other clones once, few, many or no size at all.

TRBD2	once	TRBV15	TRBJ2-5	CAVGLGTSGQETQYF	TGTGCCGTTGGTTTAGGAACTAGCGGCCAAGAGACCCAGTACTTC
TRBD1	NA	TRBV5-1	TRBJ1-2	CASSFGTANYGYTF	TGCGCCAGCAGCTTCGGGACAGCTAACTATGGCTACACCTTC
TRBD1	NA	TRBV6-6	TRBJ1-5	CASSRDSLNQPQHF	TGTGCCAGCAGTCGGGACAGCCTAAATCAGCCCCAGCATTTT
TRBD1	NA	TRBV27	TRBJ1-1	CASSLRWTGDTEAFF	TGTGCCAGCAGTTTAAGGTGGACAGGGGATACTGAAGCTTTCTTT
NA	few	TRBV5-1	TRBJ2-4	CASSPGGTKNIQYF	TGCGCCAGCAGCCCGGGCGGGACCAAAAACATTCAGTACTTC
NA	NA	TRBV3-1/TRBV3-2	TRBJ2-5	CASSQPLTGNQETQYF	TGTGCCAGCAGCCAACCCCTGACGGGGAACCAAGAGACCCAGTACTTC
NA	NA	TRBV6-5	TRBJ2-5	CASRTRQTETQYF	TGTGCCAGCAGGACGAGACAGACGGAGACCCAGTACTTC
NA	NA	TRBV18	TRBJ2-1	CASSQELDPYNEQFF	TGTGCCAGCTCCCAAGAACTAGATCCCTACAATGAGCAGTTCTTC
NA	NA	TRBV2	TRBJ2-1	CASSGGQRAYNEQFF	TGTGCCAGCAGTGGGGGACAACGAGCGTACAATGAGCAGTTCTTC
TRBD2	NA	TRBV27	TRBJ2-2	CASSLDTAGGPHTGELFF	TGTGCCAGCAGTTTAGACACGGCGGGGGGGCCCCACACCGGGGAGCTGTTTTTT
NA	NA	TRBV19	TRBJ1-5	CASSTDTLTPQPQHF	TGTGCCAGTAGCACGGACACTCTCACGCCCCAGCCCCAGCATTTT
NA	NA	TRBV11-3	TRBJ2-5	CASSLDSTGWETQYF	TGTGCCAGCAGCTTAGATAGCACAGGGTGGGAGACCCAGTACTTC
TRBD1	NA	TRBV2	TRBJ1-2	CASSELGRDRGRGYGYTF	TGTGCCAGCAGTGAACTTGGTCGGGACAGGGGGCGCGGTTATGGCTACACCTTC
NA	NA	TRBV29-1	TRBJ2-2	CSVVSKNTGELFF	TGCAGCGTTGTTTCCAAAAACACCGGGGAGCTGTTTTTT
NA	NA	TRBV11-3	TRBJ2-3	CASSLGLITDTQYF	TGTGCCAGCAGCCTAGGACTAATCACAGATACGCAGTATTTT
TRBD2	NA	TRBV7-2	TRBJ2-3	CASSFAGTSGVRTDTQYF	TGTGCCAGCAGCTTCGCCGGGACTAGCGGGGTTCGCACAGATACGCAGTATTTT
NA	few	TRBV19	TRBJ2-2	CASSMGWRGNTGELFF	TGTGCCAGTAGTATGGGGTGGAGGGGGAACACCGGGGAGCTGTTTTTT
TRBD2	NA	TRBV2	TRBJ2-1	CASSVIWREGDEQFF	TGTGCCAGCAGTGTCATTTGGCGGGAGGGCGATGAGCAGTTCTTC
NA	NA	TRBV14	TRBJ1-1	CASSPYRDSGGAFF	TGTGCCAGCAGCCCGTACCGGGACTCTGGGGGAGCTTTCTTT
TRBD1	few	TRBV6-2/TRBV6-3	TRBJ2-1	CASSYSPPDRGGIHNEQFF	TGTGCCAGCAGTTACTCCCCCCCTGACAGGGGGGGGATCCACAATGAGCAGTTCTTC
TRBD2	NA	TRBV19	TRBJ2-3	CASSPRTSGGADTQYF	TGTGCCAGTAGTCCCCGGACTAGCGGGGGGGCAGATACGCAGTATTTT
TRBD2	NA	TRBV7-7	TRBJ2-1	CASSRTSGGAPYNEQFF	TGTGCCAGCAGCAGGACTAGCGGGGGGGCTCCCTACAATGAGCAGTTCTTC
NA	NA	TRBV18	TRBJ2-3	CASSPPRGVNSTDTQYF	TGTGCCAGCTCACCACCCAGGGGGGTCAATAGCACAGATACGCAGTATTTT
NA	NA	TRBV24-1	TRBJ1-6	CATSESVPNSPLHF	TGTGCCACCAGTGAGTCAGTGCCGAATTCACCCCTCCACTTT
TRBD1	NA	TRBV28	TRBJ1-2	CASSPSRDRLNYGYTF	TGTGCCAGCAGTCCATCCCGGGACAGACTTAACTATGGCTACACCTTC
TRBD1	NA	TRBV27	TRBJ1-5	CASSLFGQGQNQPQHF	TGTGCCAGCAGTTTATTCGGACAGGGCCAGAATCAGCCCCAGCATTTT
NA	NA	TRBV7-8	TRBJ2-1	CASSPRAPAQFF	TGTGCCAGCAGCCCGCGAGCGCCAGCTCAGTTCTTC
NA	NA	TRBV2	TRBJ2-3	CASSPGSTDTQYF	TGTGCCAGCAGCCCAGGTAGCACAGATACGCAGTATTTT
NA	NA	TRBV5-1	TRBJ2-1	CASSLAGQGTSYNEQFF	TGCGCCAGCAGCTTGGCCGGGCAGGGGACCTCCTACAATGAGCAGTTCTTC
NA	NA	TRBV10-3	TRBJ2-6	CASREGANVLTF	TGTGCCAGCCGGGAAGGGGCCAACGTCCTGACTTTC
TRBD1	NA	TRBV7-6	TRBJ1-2	CASSPTPSSRQGNYGYTF	TGTGCCAGCAGCCCCACTCCGTCCTCTAGACAGGGCAACTATGGCTACACCTTC
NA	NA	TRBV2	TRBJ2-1	CASLVGSKPIEQFF	TGTGCCAGCTTGGTGGGTAGCAAACCAATCGAGCAGTTCTTC
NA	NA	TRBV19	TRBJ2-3	CASSIMGDSTDTQYF	TGTGCCAGTAGTATTATGGGAGATAGCACAGATACGCAGTATTTT
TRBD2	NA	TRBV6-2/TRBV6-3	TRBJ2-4	CASSEGLAGLSGAKNIQYF	TGTGCCAGCAGTGAGGGACTAGCGGGTCTTTCGGGGGCCAAAAACATTCAGTACTTC
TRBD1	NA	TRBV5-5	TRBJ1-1	CASSRAFSGGSGTEAFF	TGTGCCAGCAGCAGGGCCTTCTCAGGGGGCTCAGGCACTGAAGCTTTCTTT
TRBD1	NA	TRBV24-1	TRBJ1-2	CATSEGPGQGFNGYTF	TGTGCCACCAGTGAGGGCCCGGGACAGGGATTTAATGGCTACACCTTC
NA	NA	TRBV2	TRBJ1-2	CARGGEVNYGYTF	TGTGCCAGGGGGGGAGAAGTGAACTATGGCTACACCTTC
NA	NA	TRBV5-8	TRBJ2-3	CASSLESGVSGTQYF	TGTGCCAGCAGCTTGGAATCCGGGGTCTCTGGTACGCAGTATTTT
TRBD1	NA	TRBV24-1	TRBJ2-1	CATSDLGTGSFGSYNEQFF	TGTGCCACCAGTGATCTCGGGACAGGGTCTTTCGGCTCCTACAATGAGCAGTTCTTC
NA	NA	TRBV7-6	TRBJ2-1	CASSSYRKPDNEQFF	TGTGCCAGCAGCTCATACAGGAAACCAGACAATGAGCAGTTCTTC